The clone carrying this TCR beta chain has more than one count but fewer than ten. This sample was taken from a study of response to subunit inactivated influenza vaccine. TCRdb passed the RT-PCR reads through MiXCR, listing each CDR3 protein once. This repertoire shows 150,000 to 200,000 distinct CDR3 sequences, approximately 12% found once; its top ten account for about 29%. This sample was also put to use in a study of T cells expressing NK-cell markers. That publication notes: The authors generated TCR beta cDNA through 5'RACE template switching with UMIs. In sorted CD3+CD56+NKG2C+, CD3+CD56+NKG2C- and CD3+CD56-NKG2C+ T cells, TCR beta repertoires were obtained. Among eight sequenced donors, seven carried HCMV seropositivity while one was seronegative.

The starting material was CD8+ T cells sorted from PBMCs, obtained 11 to 12 days after vaccination. The source is a man in his fifties who received an inactivated influenza vaccine.

The CDR3 region has the DNA TGTGCCAGCAGCTTGGAAGGGGGATCGGGTCACGAGCAGTACTTC. It is translated as CASSLEGGSGHEQYF. The V call is TRBV7-8, the J call TRBJ2-7, with D possibly TRBD1 on 6 matching bases. The CDR3 contains 15 residues. From germline, CDR1 is SGHVS and CDR2 FQNEAQ. The ends were cut back, 3 bases at V and 5 bases at J, with 17 bases in the middle.